Below, 15 T cell receptor beta chains from the same sample are listed, as sequenced in a study of shared clonotypes between healthy human individuals. Libraries were prepared by immunoSEQ multiplex PCR; TCRdb keeps only in-frame clonotypes and omits some of them. The sample holds around 500,000 clones; roughly 80% are singletons and the top ten take approximately 12%. The sequenced sample consisted of PBMCs. Every receptor here comes from a woman aged 35 to 49 in good health. Some clones in this sample may be carry-over from other donors' samples.

This chain connects TRBV7-9 to TRBJ1-6; the D gene is possibly TRBD1 (6 bases). This CDR3 is 13 amino acids long. The germline V gene has CDR1 SEHNR and CDR2 FQNEAQ (reference sequence). Between the trimmed V and J ends, which lost 5 bases and 10 bases, there was a span of 12 bases. The CDR3 loop reads CASSPPQGSPLHF. The CDR3 DNA follows: TGTGCCAGCAGCCCCCCTCAGGGGTCACCCCTCCACTTT.

This chain uses TRBV7-9 with TRBJ1-1; 7 nucleotides agree with TRBD1. This CDR3 is built from 14 residues. From germline, CDR1 is SEHNR and CDR2 FQNEAQ (reference sequence). V lost 5 bases and J lost 2; bases outside the gene matches: 5. CDR3 DNA: TGTGCCAGCAGCGACAGGGTAGGAAACACTGAAGCTTTCTTT. Translating gives CASSDRVGNTEAFF.

The rearrangement links TRBV5-6 to TRBJ2-5; D possibly corresponds to TRBD1 (6 bases). Germline assignment: CDR1 SGHDT and CDR2 YYEEEE. CDR3 length equals 15 residues. With 1 base removed from V and 5 bases from J, the gap between germline ends came to 15 bases. The CDR3 coding sequence is TGTGCCAGCAGCTTGACAGGGTGGACCAGTGAGACCCAGTACTTC. Translating gives CASSLTGWTSETQYF.

As concerns this clone: With a far larger clone one base away, a read error is the likely cause. This chain links TRBV5-1 with TRBJ1-2; the D is unclear. CDR3 length: 14 amino acids. V was trimmed by 4 bases and J by 4 bases, leaving 14 bases between them. Germline V CDR1 and CDR2: SGHRS, YFSETQ. CDR3 loop: CASSLNPDGYGYTF. Written as DNA, the CDR3 is TGCGCCAGCAGCCTCAACCCGGACGGCTATGGCTACACCTTC.

This clone was observed a single time. One base separates it from a far larger clone, so it is likely a read error. The chain joins TRBV9 to TRBJ2-1; a possible D gene is TRBD2 (6 bases). V was trimmed by 4 bases and J by 0 bases, leaving 14 bases between them. Germline CDR1 SGDLS, CDR2 YYNGEE. CDR3 length: 16 amino acids. The CDR3 bases are TGTGCCAGCAGCCTGACTAGAGGGACCTCCTACAATGAGCAGTTCTTC. Protein: CASSLTRGTSYNEQFF.

This chain links TRBV2 with TRBJ2-1; 9 bases fit TRBD2. V trimming: 0 bases; J trimming: 1 base; junction bases outside the gene matches: 10. CDR1 SNHLY and CDR2 FYNNEI come from the germline V gene. The CDR3 sequence is 19 residues long. The CDR3, as DNA: TGTGCCAGCAGTGAAGCGGGGATAGCGGGAGTGTGGTCCTACAATGAGCAGTTCTTC. It specifies CASSEAGIAGVWSYNEQFF.

This clone was found a few times. V and J are TRBV18 and TRBJ2-5; a possible D gene is TRBD2 (7 bases). CDR1 and CDR2 (germline): KGHSH, LQKENI. The CDR3 runs 17 residues. The ends were cut back, 3 bases at V and 0 bases at J, with 17 bases in the middle. CDR3 loop: CASSPPPGGPYQETQYF. In DNA form, the CDR3 reads TGTGCCAGCTCACCCCCACCGGGGGGCCCCTACCAAGAGACCCAGTACTTC.

The rearrangement links TRBV19 to TRBJ2-3, with TRBD2 identical over 7 bases. The CDR3 has 15 residues. Germline assignment: CDR1 LNHDA and CDR2 SQIVND (reference sequence). With 6 bases clipped from V and 0 bases from J, the junction kept 6 bases outside the gene matches. CDR3 region: CASRSVGLSTDTQYF. DNA of the CDR3: TGTGCCAGTAGGAGTGTGGGACTAAGCACAGATACGCAGTATTTT.

V and J are TRBV30 and TRBJ1-4; no firm D call. V was cut by 0 bases and J by 0 bases, with 2 bases left in between. CDR1 GTSNPN and CDR2 SVGIG come from the germline V gene (reference sequence). The CDR3 consists of 13 residues. The CDR3 loop reads CAWSVSTNEKLFF. As DNA, the CDR3 is TGTGCCTGGAGTGTTTCAACTAATGAAAAACTGTTTTTT. Based on the CDR3 plus reference TRBV30 and TRBJ1-4, the full variable domain is SQTIHQWPATLVQPVGSPLSLECTVEGTSNPNLYWYRQAAGRGLQLLFYSVGIGQISSEVPQNLSASRPQDRQFILSSKKLLLSDSGFYLCAWSVSTNEKLFFGSGTQLSVL.

The chain joins TRBV28 to TRBJ1-2; TRBD1 might be the D (6 bases). The CDR3 spans 15 residues. Germline CDR1 is MDHEN and CDR2 is SYDVKM. Between the trimmed V and J ends, which lost 3 bases and 3 bases, there was a span of 14 bases. CDR3 nucleotide sequence: TGTGCCAGCAGTTTGGGAAGCAGGGGTCACTATGGCTACACCTTC. Translated, it gives CASSLGSRGHYGYTF.

The chain uses TRBV19 and TRBJ2-7; 7 bases line up with TRBD1. Germline V gene sequence: CDR1 LNHDA, CDR2 SQIVND (reference sequence). J lost 3 bases, V lost 5 bases, and 10 bases had no gene match. The CDR3 is 15 amino acids. The CDR3 protein is CASSLSGTANYEQYF. The CDR3 DNA follows: TGTGCCAGTAGTCTCTCCGGGACAGCGAACTACGAGCAGTACTTC.

Remarks on this clone: An end of the junction does not agree with germline; a read error may underlie this. V and J are TRBV15 and TRBJ1-2, with D unclear. Germline V gene lookup returns CDR1 LNHNV and CDR2 YYDKDF (reference sequence). The CDR3 is 13 amino acids. This CDR3 reads CATRVGRSSLSAF. In DNA form, the CDR3 reads TGTGCCACCAGGGTAGGCCGTTCGAGTCTTTCTGCCTTC.

Worth noting for this clone: One base separates it from a far larger clone, so it is likely a read error. At the DNA level, this CDR3 is encoded by other sequences in the same sample as well. The genes are TRBV7-3 and TRBJ1-1; no clear D gene. CDR1 and CDR2 from the germline V gene are SGHTA and FQGTGA. V was cut by 4 bases and J by 5 bases, with 11 bases left in between. This CDR3 has 13 residues. The CDR3 is CASSYDMETEAFF. CDR3 nucleotide sequence: TGTGCCAGCAGCTACGACATGGAAACTGAAGCTTTCTTT.

The rearrangement uses TRBV6-5 and TRBJ2-2, with D perhaps assigned TRBD1 or TRBD2 (5 bases each). This CDR3 is 15 amino acids long. Trimming removed 7 bases from V and 5 bases from J, with 17 bases in between. Looked up from germline, CDR1 is MNHEY and CDR2 is SVGAGI. This CDR3 reads CASIGTQKNTGELFF. CDR3 nucleotides: TGTGCCAGCATCGGGACCCAGAAAAATACCGGGGAGCTGTTTTTT.

As regards this clone: Only one base separates this from a far larger clonotype, so it likely reflects a read error. Within the sample, other DNA sequences also encode this same CDR3. The CDR3 DNA sequence: TGTGCCTGGAGTCCGGGACTAGCGAACACCGGGGAGCTATTTTTT. This codes for CAWSPGLANTGELFF. The chain recombines TRBV30 with TRBJ2-2, with 10 bases identical to TRBD2. The germline gives CDR1 GTSNPN, CDR2 SVGIG (reference sequence). This CDR3 region has 15 residues.